A single sample gave rise to the 12 T cell receptor beta chains below, sequenced in a study of read filtering for tumor transcriptome and immune sequencing (dated by TCRdb to 2020 to 2022). The instrument was an Illumina HiSeq 4000. The Immunoverse kit was used to build TCR libraries from roughly 440 ng RNA, with molecular barcoded adaptors covering alpha/delta and beta/gamma chains. The public reads were quality trimmed at Q25 with fastp and then assembled into clones with MiXCR by TCRdb, keeping productive beta chains. Rows with a matching CDR3 protein are joined into one entry that keeps the most common DNA and genes. The sample table shows more than 100,000 distinct CDR3 sequences, and roughly 13% are seen once. The ten largest clones take up 9.5% to 11% of the sample. Sequencing used a population of CD138-negative cells sorted from bone marrow. Interpreted using the paper, the cell subset or site label stands for: bone marrow mononuclear cells depleted of CD138+ plasma/myeloma cells by negative magnetic selection. Receptors originate from a donor aged 40 or older with multiple myeloma.

This clonotype has ten or more counts. The V call is TRBV7-2, the J call TRBJ2-3, with TRBD2 matching 7 bases. The CDR3 runs to 16 residues. With 5 bases clipped from V and 6 bases from J, the junction kept 14 bases outside the gene matches. From germline, CDR1 is SGHTA and CDR2 FQGNSA. CDR3: CASSPPAGGSSDTQYF. The DNA for the CDR3 is TGTGCCAGCAGCCCCCCGGCTGGCGGGAGCTCCGATACGCAGTATTTT.

The chain joins TRBV11-3 to TRBJ1-5; TRBD1 might be the D (5 bases). Trimming shortened V by 0 bases and J by 2 bases, and 17 bases separated the two germline ends. The CDR3 extends over 18 amino acids. Germline V CDR1 and CDR2: SGHNT, YENEEA. The CDR3 is CASSLDRWNGRGNQPQHF. The CDR3 nucleotides read TGTGCCAGCAGCTTAGATCGATGGAATGGCAGGGGCAATCAGCCCCAGCATTTT.

To note about this clonotype: This may arise from a read error, as a much more abundant clone is one base away. This chain links TRBV29-1 with TRBJ2-7; TRBD1 matches at 7 bases. This CDR3 contains 11 residues. The germline gives CDR1 SQVTM, CDR2 ANQGSEA. CDR3 amino acids: CGVGQASEQYF. DNA of the CDR3: TGCGGCGTAGGACAGGCCTCCGAGCAGTACTTC.

This clonotype has a count of ten or more. DNA for the CDR3: TGTGCCAGCAGTTACCAGGGACAGGGGGTTATCTCTGGGGCCAACGTCCTGACTTTC. It codes for CASSYQGQGVISGANVLTF. The V and J genes are TRBV6-6 and TRBJ2-6, with 11 bases matching TRBD1. The J segment lost 0 bases and the V segment lost 2 bases, leaving 6 bases of the junction unmatched. The CDR3 extends over 19 amino acids. Per the germline V gene, CDR1 is MNHNY and CDR2 is SVGAGI (reference sequence).

This clonotype was observed many times. The chain employs TRBV14 and TRBJ2-3, with 8 bases fitting TRBD1. This CDR3 comprises 14 residues. Germline trimming cut 3 bases from V and 2 bases from J; bases unmatched to any gene: 1. Germline lookup yields CDR1 SGHDN and CDR2 FVKESK. CDR3 DNA: TGTGCCAGCAGCCAGGGACAGGTCACAGATACGCAGTATTTT. Amino acids: CASSQGQVTDTQYF. Supplemented by reference TRBV14 and TRBJ2-3, the full variable domain reads EAGVTQFPSHSVIEKGQTVTLRCDPISGHDNLYWYRRVMGKEIKFLLHFVKESKQDESGMPNNRFLAERTGGTYSTLKVQPAELEDSGVYFCASSQGQVTDTQYFGPGTRLTVL.

This clonotype was counted only a few times. This chain uses TRBV6-6 with TRBJ2-3; 7 nucleotides align to TRBD2. Per the germline V gene, CDR1 is MNHNY and CDR2 is SVGAGI (reference sequence). With V trimmed by 0 bases and J by 6 bases, 0 bases remained unmatched. The CDR3 runs to 13 residues. The CDR3 DNA reads TGTGCCAGCAGTTACTCTAGCGGGGATACGCAGTATTTT. It yields the protein CASSYSSGDTQYF.

This clonotype was detected only a few times. The chain uses TRBV29-1 and TRBJ1-2; 7 nucleotides line up with TRBD1. The CDR3 spans 14 residues. V lost 2 bases and J lost 8; bases outside the gene matches: 11. Looked up from germline, CDR1 is SQVTM and CDR2 is ANQGSEA. The CDR3 region has the DNA TGCAGCGTTGAACAGGGGGTAATTAGCGGCGGCTACACCTTC. Amino acids: CSVEQGVISGGYTF. The full variable domain, completed using reference TRBV29-1 and TRBJ1-2, is SAVISQKPSRDICQRGTSLTIQCQVDSQVTMMFWYRQQPGQSLTLIATANQGSEATYESGFVIDKFPISRPNLTFSTLTVSNMSPEDSSIYLCSVEQGVISGGYTFGSGTRLTVV.

This clonotype was counted at least ten times. The V gene is TRBV19, the J gene TRBJ2-1; D ambiguous. Germline assignment: CDR1 LNHDA and CDR2 SQIVND (reference sequence). This CDR3 contains 15 residues. The V and J ends lost 5 bases and 4 bases respectively, with 15 bases between them. The CDR3 nucleotides are TGTGCCAGTAGTCTCAAATATATGGGATACAATGAGCAGTTCTTC. Residues: CASSLKYMGYNEQFF.

In this sample, this clonotype turned up many times. This rearrangement joins TRBV20-1 to TRBJ1-5; no clear D gene. Germline CDR1 DFQATT, CDR2 SNEGSKA (reference sequence). Trimming removed 5 bases from V and 4 bases from J, with 15 bases in between. This CDR3 region has 14 residues. The CDR3 spells CSAQTRLGNQPQHF. The CDR3 region has the DNA TGCAGTGCTCAGACCAGGTTAGGGAATCAGCCCCAGCATTTT.

In its sample, this clonotype was seen many times. The chain is built from TRBV20-1 and TRBJ2-1; TRBD2 is a possible D gene (5 bases). V dropped 2 bases and J dropped 0 bases, with 11 bases sitting between them. The CDR3 extends over 15 amino acids. Germline lookup yields CDR1 DFQATT and CDR2 SNEGSKA (reference sequence). DNA of the CDR3: TGCAGTGCTAGACCCCGGGGAAGCTCCTACAATGAGCAGTTCTTC. Protein sequence: CSARPRGSSYNEQFF.

Of note for this clonotype: A far more abundant clone sits one base away, making this likely a read error. The J gene is TRBJ1-1, the V gene TRBV14, with TRBD1 as a possible D gene (6 bases). The CDR3 has 14 residues. The germline V gene has CDR1 SGHDN and CDR2 FVKESK. The CDR3 reads CASSQQGMNAEAFF. The CDR3 nucleotides read TGTGCCAGCAGCCAACAGGGGATGAACGCTGAAGCTTTCTTT.

This clonotype has just a few counts. The rearrangement joins TRBV29-1 to TRBJ2-7; 8 nucleotides line up with TRBD2. The germline gives CDR1 SQVTM, CDR2 ANQGSEA. Trimming at V came to 6 bases and at J to 7 bases, leaving 11 bases not matched to a gene. The CDR3 has 13 amino acids. The CDR3 nucleotides are TGCAGCGTGTTCCTAGCGGGTCCTCTGGAGCAGTACTTC. Its translation is CSVFLAGPLEQYF.